The entry below gives a single TCR beta chain sequence along with its context. TCRdb recomputed calls from the PCR reads with MiXCR, one row per CDR3 protein. The top ten hold approximately 0.75% of the sample, which has about 630,000 distinct CDR3 sequences, over 25% seen once. The data stem from a study of molecular identifiers for immune sequencing clone quantification. Study as a whole: Replicates partitioned RNA from approximately 22,000 or 94,000 naive CD8 cells into five parts, sequencing four.

For naive CD8 T cells, sorting used the CD8+CD4-CCR7+CD45RA+ phenotype. Germline lookup yields CDR1 MGHRA and CDR2 YSYEKL. The V end was cut by 1 base, the J end by 0 bases, with 10 bases between. This CDR3 region has 17 residues. V usage is TRBV4-1 and J usage is TRBJ1-6; tentative D call: TRBD1 (6 bases). The source of this sequence is a human donor in good health. Some libraries in this study had Jurkat cell RNA spiked in. Input material: naive CD8+ T cells from blood, with Jurkat cell RNA spiked in. Subset defined: FACS-sorted CD8+CD4-CCR7+CD45RA+ naive T cells. CDR3 residues: CASSQVTGTSYNSPLHF. CDR3 DNA: TGCGCCAGCAGCCAAGTTACAGGGACCTCCTATAATTCACCCCTCCACTTT.